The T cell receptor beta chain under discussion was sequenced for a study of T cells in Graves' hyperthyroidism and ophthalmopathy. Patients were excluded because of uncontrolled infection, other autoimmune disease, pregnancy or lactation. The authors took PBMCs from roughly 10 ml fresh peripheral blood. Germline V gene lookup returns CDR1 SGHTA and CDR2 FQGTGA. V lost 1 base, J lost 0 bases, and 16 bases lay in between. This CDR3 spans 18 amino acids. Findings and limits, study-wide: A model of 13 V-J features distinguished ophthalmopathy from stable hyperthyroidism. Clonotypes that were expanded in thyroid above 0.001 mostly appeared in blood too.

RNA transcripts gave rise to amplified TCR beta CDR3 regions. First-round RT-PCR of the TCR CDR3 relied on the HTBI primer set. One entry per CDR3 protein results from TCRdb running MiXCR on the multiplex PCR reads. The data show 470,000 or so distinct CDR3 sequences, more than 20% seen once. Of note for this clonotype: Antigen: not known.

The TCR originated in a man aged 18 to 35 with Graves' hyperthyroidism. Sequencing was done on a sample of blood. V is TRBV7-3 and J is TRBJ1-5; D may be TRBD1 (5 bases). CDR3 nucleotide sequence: TGTGCCAGCAGCTTAATGGGGCAAACCACCTATAGCAATCAGCCCCAGCATTTT. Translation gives CASSLMGQTTYSNQPQHF. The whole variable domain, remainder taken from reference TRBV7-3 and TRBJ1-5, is GAGVSQTPSNKVTEKGKYVELRCDPISGHTALYWYRQSLGQGPEFLIYFQGTGAADDSGLPNDRFFAVRPEGSVSTLKIQRTERGDSAVYLCASSLMGQTTYSNQPQHFGDGTRLSIL.